This section outlines one T cell receptor (beta chain) sequence together with its context. Antigen unknown. The data were taken from a study of CD8 T cells in Susac syndrome. Overall study: At the time of blood draw, patients with Susac syndrome were therapy-naive, receiving corticosteroids, or receiving intravenous immunoglobulin alone. The study, taken as a whole, reports: It was acknowledged in the study that the number of individuals who were included in its TCR sequencing and HLA analysis was relatively small. Where Susac syndrome CD4+ T cell repertoires were concerned, no clonal expansion was evident.

RNA in amounts of about 0.5 to 1 ug was reverse transcribed with random hexamers. Coverage of TCR beta CDR3 amplification by immunoSEQ multiplex PCR extended to 54 Vbeta and 13 Jbeta. TCRdb called the immunoSEQ multiplex PCR reads again in MiXCR, with one record for every CDR3 protein. Of approximately 180,000 distinct CDR3 sequences in the sample, 75% to 95% are singletons; the top ten hold 0.085% to 0.09%. V was pared by 1 base and J by 5 bases, with 13 bases between. This CDR3 contains 15 residues. The germline CDR1 and CDR2 sequences are SGDLS and YYNGEE. The specimen sequenced was CD4+ T cells from PBMCs. The chain links TRBV9 to TRBJ2-1, with D possibly matching TRBD1 (5 bases). This receptor was obtained from a human donor with Susac syndrome. The CDR3 loop reads CASSVTSGINNEQFF. In DNA, the CDR3 is TGTGCCAGCAGCGTAACATCAGGGATTAACAATGAGCAGTTCTTC. Filled out from reference TRBV9 and TRBJ2-1, the complete variable domain reads DSGVTQTPKHLITATGQRVTLRCSPRSGDLSVYWYQQSLDQGLQFLIQYYNGEERAKGNILERFSAQQFPDLHSELNLSSLELGDSALYFCASSVTSGINNEQFFGPGTRLTVL.